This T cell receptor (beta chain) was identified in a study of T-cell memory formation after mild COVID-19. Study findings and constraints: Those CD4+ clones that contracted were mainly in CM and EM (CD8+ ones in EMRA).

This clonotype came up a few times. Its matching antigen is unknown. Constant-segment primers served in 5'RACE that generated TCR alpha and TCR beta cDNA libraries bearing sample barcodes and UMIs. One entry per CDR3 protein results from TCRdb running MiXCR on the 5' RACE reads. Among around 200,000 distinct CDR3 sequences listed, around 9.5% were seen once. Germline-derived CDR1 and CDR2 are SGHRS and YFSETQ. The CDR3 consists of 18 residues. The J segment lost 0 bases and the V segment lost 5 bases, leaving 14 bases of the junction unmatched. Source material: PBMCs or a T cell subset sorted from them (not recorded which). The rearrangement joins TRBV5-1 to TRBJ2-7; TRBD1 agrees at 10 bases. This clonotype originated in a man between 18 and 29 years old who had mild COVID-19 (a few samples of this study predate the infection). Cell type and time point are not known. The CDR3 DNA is TGCGCCAGCAGGAGCCCGGGACAGGGGACACCCTACTCCTACGAGCAGTACTTC. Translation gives CASRSPGQGTPYSYEQYF. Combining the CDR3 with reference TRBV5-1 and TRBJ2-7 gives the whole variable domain KAGVTQTPRYLIKTRGQQVTLSCSPISGHRSVSWYQQTPGQGLQFLFEYFSETQRNKGNFPGRFSGRQFSNSRSEMNVSTLELGDSALYLCASRSPGQGTPYSYEQYFGPGTRLTVT.